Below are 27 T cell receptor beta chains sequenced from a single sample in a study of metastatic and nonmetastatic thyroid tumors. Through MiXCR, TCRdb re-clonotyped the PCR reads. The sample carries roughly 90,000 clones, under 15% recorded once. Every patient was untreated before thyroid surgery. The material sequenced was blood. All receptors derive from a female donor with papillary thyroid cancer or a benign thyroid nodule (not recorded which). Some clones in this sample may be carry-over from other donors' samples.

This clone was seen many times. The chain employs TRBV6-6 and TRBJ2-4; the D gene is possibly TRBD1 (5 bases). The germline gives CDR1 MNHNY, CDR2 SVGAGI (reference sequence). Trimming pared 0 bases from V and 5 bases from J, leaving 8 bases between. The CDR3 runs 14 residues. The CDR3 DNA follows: TGTGCCAGCAGTTACTCTCGACAGCAAAACATTCAGTACTTC. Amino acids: CASSYSRQQNIQYF.

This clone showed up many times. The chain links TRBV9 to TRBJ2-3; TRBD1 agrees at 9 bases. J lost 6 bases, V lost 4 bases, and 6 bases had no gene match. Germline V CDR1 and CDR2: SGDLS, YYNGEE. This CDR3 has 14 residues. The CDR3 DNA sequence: TGTGCCAGCAGCTACAGGGGGCGCGAGGATACGCAGTATTTT. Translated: CASSYRGREDTQYF. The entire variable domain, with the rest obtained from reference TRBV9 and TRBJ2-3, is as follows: DSGVTQTPKHLITATGQRVTLRCSPRSGDLSVYWYQQSLDQGLQFLIQYYNGEERAKGNILERFSAQQFPDLHSELNLSSLELGDSALYFCASSYRGREDTQYFGPGTRLTVL.

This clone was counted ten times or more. In nucleotides, the CDR3 is TGTGCCAGTAGTAGTTGGAGCAATCAGCCCCAGCATTTT. Protein sequence: CASSSWSNQPQHF. V gene TRBV19 combines with J gene TRBJ1-5; D is uncertain. Germline loops: CDR1 LNHDA, CDR2 SQIVND (reference sequence). Trimming took 4 bases from V and 1 from J, leaving 5 bases between them. CDR3 length: 13 amino acids.

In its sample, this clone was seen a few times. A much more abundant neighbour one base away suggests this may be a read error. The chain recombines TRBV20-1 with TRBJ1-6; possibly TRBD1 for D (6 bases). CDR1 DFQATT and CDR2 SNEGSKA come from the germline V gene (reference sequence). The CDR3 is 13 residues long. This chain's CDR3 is CGARGTLDSPLHF. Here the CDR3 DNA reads TGCGGTGCTAGGGGGACCCTTGATTCACCCCTCCACTTT.

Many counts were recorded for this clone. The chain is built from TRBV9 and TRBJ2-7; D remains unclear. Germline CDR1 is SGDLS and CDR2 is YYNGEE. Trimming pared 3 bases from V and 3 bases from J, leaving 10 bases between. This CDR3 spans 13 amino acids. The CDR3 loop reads CASSATYDYEQYF. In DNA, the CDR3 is TGTGCCAGCAGCGCGACATACGACTACGAGCAGTACTTC.

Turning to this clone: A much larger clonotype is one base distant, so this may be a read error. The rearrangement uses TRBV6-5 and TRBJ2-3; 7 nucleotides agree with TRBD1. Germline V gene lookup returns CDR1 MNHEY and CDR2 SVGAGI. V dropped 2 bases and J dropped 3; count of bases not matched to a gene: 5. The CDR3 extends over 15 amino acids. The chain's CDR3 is CASSYRVQGTDTQYF. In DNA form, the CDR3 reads TGTGCCAGCAGTTACCGCGTACAGGGGACAGATACGCAGTATTTT.

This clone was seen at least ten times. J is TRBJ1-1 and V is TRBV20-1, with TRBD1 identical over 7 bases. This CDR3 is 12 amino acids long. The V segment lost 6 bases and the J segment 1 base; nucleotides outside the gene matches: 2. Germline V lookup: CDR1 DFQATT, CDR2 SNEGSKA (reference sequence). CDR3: CSAGTANTEAFF. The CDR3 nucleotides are TGCAGTGCGGGGACAGCGAACACTGAAGCTTTCTTT.

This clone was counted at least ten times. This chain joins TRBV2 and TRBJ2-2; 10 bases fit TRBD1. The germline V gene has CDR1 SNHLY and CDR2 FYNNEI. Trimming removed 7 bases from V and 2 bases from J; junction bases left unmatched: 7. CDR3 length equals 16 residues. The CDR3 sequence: CASKGGTGVNTGELFF. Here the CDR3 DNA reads TGTGCCAGCAAAGGAGGGACAGGGGTTAACACCGGGGAGCTGTTTTTT.

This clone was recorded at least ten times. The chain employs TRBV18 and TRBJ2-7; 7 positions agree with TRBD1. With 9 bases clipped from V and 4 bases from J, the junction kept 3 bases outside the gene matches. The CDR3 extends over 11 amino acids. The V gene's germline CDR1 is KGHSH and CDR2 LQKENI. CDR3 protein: CASSTGYEQYF. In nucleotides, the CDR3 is TGTGCCAGTTCGACAGGGTACGAGCAGTACTTC.

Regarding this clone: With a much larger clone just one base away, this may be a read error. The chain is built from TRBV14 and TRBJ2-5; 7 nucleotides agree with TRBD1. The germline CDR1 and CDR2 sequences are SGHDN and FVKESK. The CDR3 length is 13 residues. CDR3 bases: TGTGCCAACAGCCAGGGGGTCCAAGAGACCCAGTACTTC. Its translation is CANSQGVQETQYF.

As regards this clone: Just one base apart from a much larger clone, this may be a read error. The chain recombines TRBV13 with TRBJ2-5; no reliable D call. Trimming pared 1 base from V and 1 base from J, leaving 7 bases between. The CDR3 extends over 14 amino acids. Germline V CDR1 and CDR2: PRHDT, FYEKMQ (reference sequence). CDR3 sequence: CASSLDGVQETQYF. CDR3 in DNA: TGTGCCAGCAGCTTAGATGGGGTCCAAGAGACCCAGTACTTC.

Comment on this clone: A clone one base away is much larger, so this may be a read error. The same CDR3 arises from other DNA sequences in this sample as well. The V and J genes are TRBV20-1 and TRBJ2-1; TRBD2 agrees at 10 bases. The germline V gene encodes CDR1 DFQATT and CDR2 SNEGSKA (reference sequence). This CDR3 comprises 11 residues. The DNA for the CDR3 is TGCTCCCCTAGCGGGGGAAATGAGCAGTTCTTC. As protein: CSPSGGNEQFF.

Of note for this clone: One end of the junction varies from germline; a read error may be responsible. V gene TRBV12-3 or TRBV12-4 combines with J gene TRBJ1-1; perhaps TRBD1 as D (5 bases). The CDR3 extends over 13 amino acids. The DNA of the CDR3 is TGTGCCAGCAGCTATGGGGGTCGCACTGAAGATTTCTTT. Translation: CASSYGGRTEDFF.

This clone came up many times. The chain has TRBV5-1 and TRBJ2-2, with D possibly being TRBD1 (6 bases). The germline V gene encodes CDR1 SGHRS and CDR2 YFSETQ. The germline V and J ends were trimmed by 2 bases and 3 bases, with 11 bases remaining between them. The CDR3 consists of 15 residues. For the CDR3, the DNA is TGCGCCAGCAGCTTTAACAGGGTGGACACCGGGGAGCTGTTTTTT. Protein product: CASSFNRVDTGELFF.

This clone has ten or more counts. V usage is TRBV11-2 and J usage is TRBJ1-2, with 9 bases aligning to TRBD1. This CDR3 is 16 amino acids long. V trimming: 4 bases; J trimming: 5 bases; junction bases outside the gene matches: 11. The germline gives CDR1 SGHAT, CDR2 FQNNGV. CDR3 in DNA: TGTGCCAGCAGCTCCACAGGGGGCGGGCTACATTATGGCTACACCTTC. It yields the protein CASSSTGGGLHYGYTF.

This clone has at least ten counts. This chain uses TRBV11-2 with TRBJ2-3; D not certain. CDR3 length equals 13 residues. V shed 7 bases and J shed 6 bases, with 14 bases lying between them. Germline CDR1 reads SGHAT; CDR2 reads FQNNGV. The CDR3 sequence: CASTPPGRDTQYF. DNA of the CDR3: TGTGCCAGCACCCCCCCGGGCAGGGATACGCAGTATTTT.

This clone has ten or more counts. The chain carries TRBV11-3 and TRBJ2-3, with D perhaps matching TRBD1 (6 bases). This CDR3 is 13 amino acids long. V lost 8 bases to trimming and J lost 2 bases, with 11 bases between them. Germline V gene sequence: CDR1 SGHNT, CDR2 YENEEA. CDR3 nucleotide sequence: TGTGCCAGCGCGTTGGGGGCCACAGATACGCAGTATTTT. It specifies CASALGATDTQYF.

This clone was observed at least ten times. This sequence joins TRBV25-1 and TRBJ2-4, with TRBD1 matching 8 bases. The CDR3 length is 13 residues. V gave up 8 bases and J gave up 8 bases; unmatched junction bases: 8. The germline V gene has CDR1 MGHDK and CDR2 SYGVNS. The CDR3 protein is CASATLQGDIQYF. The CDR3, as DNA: TGTGCCAGCGCCACCCTACAGGGGGACATTCAGTACTTC.

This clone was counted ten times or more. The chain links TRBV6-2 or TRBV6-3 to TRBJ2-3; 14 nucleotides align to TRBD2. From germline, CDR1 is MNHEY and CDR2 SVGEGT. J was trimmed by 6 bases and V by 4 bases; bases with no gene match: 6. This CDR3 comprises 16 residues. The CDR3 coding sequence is TGTGCCAGCAGTTCCGGGACTAGCGGGGGTGGGGATACGCAGTATTTT. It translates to CASSSGTSGGGDTQYF.

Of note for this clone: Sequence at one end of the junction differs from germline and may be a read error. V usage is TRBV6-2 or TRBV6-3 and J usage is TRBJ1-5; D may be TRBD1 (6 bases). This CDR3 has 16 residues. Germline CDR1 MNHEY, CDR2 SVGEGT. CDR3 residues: CASSDTGGNVGQPQHF. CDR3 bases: TGTGCCAGCAGTGATACGGGGGGCAATGTAGGTCAGCCACAGCATTTT.

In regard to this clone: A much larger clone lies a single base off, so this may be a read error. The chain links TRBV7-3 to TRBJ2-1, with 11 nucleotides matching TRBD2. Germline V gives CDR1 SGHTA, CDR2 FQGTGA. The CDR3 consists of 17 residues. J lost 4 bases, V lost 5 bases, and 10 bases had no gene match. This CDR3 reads CASSPGLAVGRYNEQFF. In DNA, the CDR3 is TGTGCCAGCAGCCCGGGACTAGCGGTGGGGAGGTACAATGAGCAGTTCTTC.

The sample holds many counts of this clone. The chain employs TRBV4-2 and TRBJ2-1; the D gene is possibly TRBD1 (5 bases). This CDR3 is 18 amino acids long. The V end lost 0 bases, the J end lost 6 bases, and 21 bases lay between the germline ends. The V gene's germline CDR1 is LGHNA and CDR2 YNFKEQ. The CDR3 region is CASSQDHLPGSRSNEQFF. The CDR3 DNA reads TGTGCCAGCAGCCAAGACCATCTCCCAGGGTCTCGCTCCAATGAGCAGTTCTTC.

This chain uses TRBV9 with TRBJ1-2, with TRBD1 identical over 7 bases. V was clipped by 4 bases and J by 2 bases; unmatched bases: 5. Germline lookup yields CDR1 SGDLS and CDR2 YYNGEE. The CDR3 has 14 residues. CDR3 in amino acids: CASSSVTGNYGYTF. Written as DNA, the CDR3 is TGTGCCAGCAGCTCCGTGACAGGGAACTATGGCTACACCTTC.

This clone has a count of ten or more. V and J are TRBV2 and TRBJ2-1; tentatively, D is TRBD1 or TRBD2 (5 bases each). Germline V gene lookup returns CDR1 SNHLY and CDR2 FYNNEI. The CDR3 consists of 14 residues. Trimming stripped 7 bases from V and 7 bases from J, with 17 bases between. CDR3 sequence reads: CASTPRWGLNEQFF. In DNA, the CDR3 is TGTGCCAGCACCCCCCGGTGGGGGTTAAATGAGCAGTTCTTC.

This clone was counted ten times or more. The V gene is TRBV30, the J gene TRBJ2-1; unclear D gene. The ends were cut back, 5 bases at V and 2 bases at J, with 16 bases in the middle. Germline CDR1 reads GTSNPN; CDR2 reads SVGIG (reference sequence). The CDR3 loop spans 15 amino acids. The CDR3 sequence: CAWGTPGFPYNEQFF. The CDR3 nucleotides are TGTGCCTGGGGAACCCCAGGATTTCCCTACAATGAGCAGTTCTTC.

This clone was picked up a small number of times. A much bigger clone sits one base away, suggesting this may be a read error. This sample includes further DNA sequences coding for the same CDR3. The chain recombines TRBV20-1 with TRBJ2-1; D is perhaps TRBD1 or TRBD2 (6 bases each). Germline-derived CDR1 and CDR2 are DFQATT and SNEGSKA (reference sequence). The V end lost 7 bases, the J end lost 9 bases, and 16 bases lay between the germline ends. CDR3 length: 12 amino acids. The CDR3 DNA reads TGCAGTGGGGGGCGGAACGGGGGTGAGCAGTTCTTC. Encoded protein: CSGGRNGGEQFF.

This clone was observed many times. The CDR3 spells CASSSPGQGAGANVLTF. The CDR3 DNA follows: TGTGCCAGCAGTTCCCCGGGACAGGGGGCTGGGGCCAACGTCCTGACTTTC. The rearrangement joins TRBV27 to TRBJ2-6; TRBD1 aligns across 11 bases. V lost 4 bases to trimming and J lost 2 bases; unmatched junction nucleotides: 4. The CDR3 runs to 17 residues. From germline, CDR1 is MNHEY and CDR2 SMNVEV (reference sequence).